Detailed here is one T cell receptor beta chain. The antigen remains unidentified. Trimming cost V 0 bases and J 2 bases, with 5 bases left between them. The CDR3 runs to 13 residues. TCRdb independently ran MiXCR on the RT-PCR reads; one entry per CDR3 protein. The repertoire consists of more than 150,000 distinct CDR3 sequences, with around a tenth occurring once and the leading ten covering roughly a tenth. The sample belongs to a study of response to subunit inactivated influenza vaccine. Study-wide results and limits: It was the authors' suggestion that each seasonal influenza vaccination recruits few new T cells.

Material: non-naive T cells sorted from PBMCs, obtained on the day of vaccination. The chain recombines TRBV23-1 with TRBJ2-7; D is ambiguous. TRBV23-1 is an open reading frame, and its role is uncertain. This TCR was recovered from a man aged 50-59 years who received an inactivated influenza vaccine. As DNA, the CDR3 is TGCGCCAGCAGTCAATCGAGGACCTACGAGCAGTACTTC. Its protein product is CASSQSRTYEQYF.